The clone carrying this T cell receptor beta chain occurred once. Antigen specificity is unknown. The data derive from a study of vaccination effects on CD4 cells after COVID-19. Overall study context: Sampling occurred a median 72 days post second dose, range 14 to 241.

The germline CDR1 and CDR2 sequences are ENHRY and SYGVKD. The V and J ends lost 3 bases and 2 bases, in that order; junction bases with no gene match: 15. This CDR3 region has 18 residues. TCRdb's table, derived via immunoSEQ multiplex PCR, lists solely in-frame clones and lacks some. The top ten clones hold 2% to 3% of a sample with approximately 66,000 clones, around 79% of them seen once. Investigators separated out CD4+ T cells once less than 11 days of culture had passed. Each participant received a vaccine that was either BNT162b2 or mRNA-1273, given as two doses. The authors exchanged half the medium for IL-2 medium on days 3 and 7.

Sequenced material: CD4+ T cells from PBMCs cultured without peptide, taken after COVID-19 vaccination. This sequence originates from a human donor who received a COVID-19 vaccine. The V and J genes are TRBV10-3 and TRBJ2-5, with 7 bases aligning to TRBD1. CDR3: CAISESLGGRGKQETQYF. DNA of the CDR3: TGTGCCATCAGTGAATCCTTGGGTGGCAGGGGGAAACAAGAGACCCAGTACTTC.